This passage covers 32 T cell receptor beta chains from one sample sequenced in a study of shared clonotypes between healthy human individuals. Assay used: immunoSEQ multiplex PCR; TCRdb lists only in-frame clones, some missing. The repertoire consists of roughly 530,000 clones, with about 96% occurring once and the leading ten covering roughly 0.06%. Sequencing input: naive CD4+ T cells sorted from blood. Subset defined: CD45RA+ positively selected. The receptors originated from a woman aged 25 to 39 in good health.

The V and J genes are TRBV6-5 and TRBJ2-2; D remains unclear. The CDR3 covers 12 residues. The germline gives CDR1 MNHEY, CDR2 SVGAGI. V was cut by 5 bases and J by 2 bases, with 3 bases left in between. The CDR3 protein is CASSKNTGELFF. In nucleotides, the CDR3 is TGTGCCAGCAGTAAAAACACCGGGGAGCTGTTTTTT.

The chain couples TRBV30 to TRBJ2-5; possibly TRBD1 for D (6 bases). The germline CDR1 and CDR2 sequences are GTSNPN and SVGIG (reference sequence). CDR3 length: 14 residues. V was trimmed by 4 bases and J by 5 bases, leaving 17 bases between them. The CDR3 region has the DNA TGTGCCTGGACTACCTCAGGGGCCGGCGAGACCCAGTACTTC. This encodes CAWTTSGAGETQYF.

The chain combines TRBV5-6 with TRBJ2-7; weak D call: TRBD1 (6 bases). The ends were cut back, 3 bases at V and 3 bases at J, with 13 bases in the middle. The CDR3 has 14 residues. In germline, CDR1 is SGHDT, CDR2 YYEEEE. The CDR3 protein is CASSSTGYHYEQYF. CDR3 sequence (DNA): TGTGCCAGCAGCTCGACAGGATACCACTACGAGCAGTACTTC.

The rearrangement joins TRBV28 to TRBJ2-1, with 7 nucleotides matching TRBD2. With V trimmed by 2 bases and J by 9 bases, 4 bases remained unmatched. There are 13 residues in the CDR3. Per the germline V gene, CDR1 is MDHEN and CDR2 is SYDVKM. The CDR3 loop reads CASSLVRGGEQFF. In DNA form, the CDR3 reads TGTGCCAGCAGTTTAGTCCGCGGGGGTGAGCAGTTCTTC.

The rearrangement links TRBV5-4 to TRBJ2-3; D remains unclear. Per germline, CDR1 SGHNT and CDR2 YYREEE (reference sequence). The CDR3 contains 14 residues. With 4 bases removed from V and 10 bases from J, the gap between germline ends came to 19 bases. CDR3: CASSRAHSPFAQYF. The CDR3, as DNA: TGTGCCAGCAGCCGCGCGCACTCCCCCTTTGCGCAGTATTTT.

V is TRBV5-1 and J is TRBJ2-6; no clear D. V was pared by 6 bases and J by 1 base, with 11 bases between. Germline V lookup: CDR1 SGHRS, CDR2 YFSETQ. This CDR3 spans 15 amino acids. For the CDR3, the DNA is TGCGCCAGCACTCTCATGGGGTCTGGGGCCAACGTCCTGACTTTC. This translates into CASTLMGSGANVLTF.

V and J are TRBV28 and TRBJ1-2, with 10 bases matching TRBD1. With 5 bases clipped from V and 0 bases from J, the junction kept 3 bases outside the gene matches. This CDR3 has 15 residues. The germline V gene encodes CDR1 MDHEN and CDR2 SYDVKM. Here the CDR3 reads CASSPGQGANYGYTF. The CDR3 nucleotides read TGTGCCAGCAGTCCCGGACAGGGGGCTAACTATGGCTACACCTTC.

The rearrangement uses TRBV19 and TRBJ2-4, with D possibly called TRBD1 or TRBD2 (6 bases each). The germline V gene has CDR1 LNHDA and CDR2 SQIVND (reference sequence). The CDR3 runs to 18 residues. V gave up 1 base and J gave up 0 bases, with 16 bases separating them. DNA for the CDR3: TGTGCCAGTAGTATAGTAGGTCCGGGGGCGAGAGCCAAAAACATTCAGTACTTC. Protein sequence: CASSIVGPGARAKNIQYF.

The J gene is TRBJ2-5, the V gene TRBV7-9, with 10 nucleotides matching TRBD2. The better agreement between TRBJ2-7 and the DNA end casts doubt on the J call. The germline CDR1 and CDR2 sequences are SEHNR and FQNEAQ (reference sequence). The CDR3 runs 14 residues. The CDR3 region has the DNA TGTGCCAGCAGTCGGACTAGCGGAACCTACGAGCAGTACTTC. This gives the protein CASSRTSGTYEQYF.

The chain couples TRBV6-5 to TRBJ1-3, with D perhaps matching TRBD1 (5 bases). V was cut by 6 bases and J by 0 bases, with 12 bases left in between. Germline loops: CDR1 MNHEY, CDR2 SVGAGI. The CDR3 spans 15 residues. The CDR3 protein is CASRRVDSSGNTIYF. CDR3 nucleotides: TGTGCCAGCAGGAGGGTCGACAGCTCTGGAAACACCATATATTTT.

This clone was seen a few times. The chain combines TRBV19 with TRBJ2-7, with 16 bases identical to TRBD2. Germline CDR1 LNHDA, CDR2 SQIVND (reference sequence). Unmatched junction bases numbered 9, after V lost 5 bases and J lost 5 bases. The CDR3 spans 17 residues. The CDR3 coding sequence is TGTGCCAGTAGTGGTTCGGGACTAGCGGGAGGGCCTAACGAGCAGTACTTC. Encoded protein: CASSGSGLAGGPNEQYF.

The rearrangement uses TRBV2 and TRBJ1-4; 8 bases are shared with TRBD1. Germline V gene sequence: CDR1 SNHLY, CDR2 FYNNEI. The J segment lost 0 bases and the V segment lost 6 bases, leaving 3 bases of the junction unmatched. The CDR3 runs to 15 residues. The CDR3 DNA sequence: TGTGCCAGCAGCACGGACAGGGCAACTAATGAAAAACTGTTTTTT. Amino acid sequence: CASSTDRATNEKLFF.

Notes on this clone: Other DNA sequences from this sample encode an identical CDR3 as well. This sequence joins TRBV29-1 and TRBJ2-2, with TRBD1 identical over 8 bases. The CDR3 is 14 amino acids. CDR1 and CDR2 (germline): SQVTM, ANQGSEA. V shed 5 bases and J 3 bases; nucleotides not matched to a gene: 5. CDR3: CSVRQGADTGELFF. DNA for the CDR3: TGCAGCGTTAGGCAGGGGGCAGACACCGGGGAGCTGTTTTTT.

CDR3 sequence (DNA): TGTGCCAGCAGCCCCCGTTTAGCGGGAAACACCGGGGAGCTGTTTTTT. This translates into CASSPRLAGNTGELFF. The V and J genes are TRBV5-6 and TRBJ2-2; TRBD2 matches at 8 bases. The V gene end was trimmed by 4 bases and the J gene end by 2 bases; junction bases not matched to a gene: 7. The CDR3 length is 16 residues. CDR1 and CDR2 (germline): SGHDT, YYEEEE.

This chain uses TRBV14 with TRBJ2-2; weak D call: TRBD2 (6 bases). CDR3 length equals 16 residues. V lost 1 base to trimming and J lost 0 bases, with 9 bases between them. Germline CDR1 SGHDN, CDR2 FVKESK. CDR3 DNA sequence: TGTGCCAGCAGCCAAGTTGGGGGGTCGAACACCGGGGAGCTGTTTTTT. This encodes CASSQVGGSNTGELFF.

This chain connects TRBV7-8 to TRBJ1-5; the D gene is possibly TRBD1 (5 bases). The V gene's germline CDR1 is SGHVS and CDR2 FQNEAQ. V dropped 5 bases and J dropped 5 bases, with 10 bases sitting between them. The CDR3 has 13 amino acids. CDR3 amino acids: CASSQQVHQPQHF. CDR3 DNA sequence: TGTGCCAGCAGCCAACAGGTTCATCAGCCCCAGCATTTT. The full variable domain, its missing parts supplied by reference TRBV7-8 and TRBJ1-5, is GAGVSQSPRYKVAKRGQDVALRCDPISGHVSLFWYQQALGQGPEFLTYFQNEAQLDKSGLPSDRFFAERPEGSVSTLKIQRTQQEDSAVYLCASSQQVHQPQHFGDGTRLSIL.

The chain couples TRBV10-2 to TRBJ2-1; 13 nucleotides align to TRBD2. The V gene's germline CDR1 is WSHSY and CDR2 SAAADI. With 6 bases clipped from V and 0 bases from J, the junction kept 2 bases outside the gene matches. The CDR3 contains 16 residues. For the CDR3, the DNA is TGCGCCAGCAGCGGGACTAGCGGGAACTCCTACAATGAGCAGTTCTTC. Protein: CASSGTSGNSYNEQFF.

This clone has more than one count but fewer than ten. The J gene is TRBJ1-2, the V gene TRBV4-2; TRBD1 is a possible D gene (5 bases). Trimming took off 3 bases at V and 1 base at J, with 12 bases between the two ends. The germline V gene encodes CDR1 LGHNA and CDR2 YNFKEQ. The CDR3 totals 15 residues. As DNA, the CDR3 is TGTGCCAGCAGCCAGATGAGAGGGGTTAACTATGGCTACACCTTC. Amino acid sequence: CASSQMRGVNYGYTF.

The rearrangement joins TRBV14 to TRBJ2-1; the match to TRBD2 covers 9 bases. CDR1 is SGHDN and CDR2 is FVKESK in the germline V gene. J gave up 3 bases and V 2 bases, and 8 bases lay outside the gene matches. This CDR3 comprises 17 residues. Here the CDR3 DNA reads TGTGCCAGCAGCCAACATAGCGGGAGTGGGTTCTACAATGAGCAGTTCTTC. This gives the protein CASSQHSGSGFYNEQFF.

With regard to this clone: One end of the junction varies from germline; a read error may be responsible. The V and J genes are TRBV5-4 and TRBJ2-5; D could derive from TRBD1 or TRBD2 (5 bases each). The CDR3 covers 14 residues. From germline, CDR1 is SGHNT and CDR2 YYREEE (reference sequence). CDR3 coding DNA: TGTGCCAGCACGGAATCAGGGACCCAAGAGGCCCAGTACTTC. Translation: CASTESGTQEAQYF.

This chain uses TRBV11-2 with TRBJ2-1; D might be TRBD1 (5 bases). CDR1 and CDR2 (germline): SGHAT, FQNNGV. V was clipped by 1 base and J by 4 bases, with 11 bases between them. The CDR3 runs 15 residues. The CDR3 is CASSLGAQGYNEQFF. CDR3 coding DNA: TGTGCCAGCAGCTTAGGAGCCCAGGGATACAATGAGCAGTTCTTC.

This chain connects TRBV29-1 to TRBJ2-7, with 12 positions matching TRBD2. V gave up 6 bases and J gave up 3 bases; unmatched junction bases: 9. Germline V lookup: CDR1 SQVTM, CDR2 ANQGSEA. This CDR3 region has 15 residues. Here the CDR3 reads CSVGVPTSGSYEQYF. The CDR3 region has the DNA TGCAGCGTCGGAGTCCCGACTAGCGGGAGCTACGAGCAGTACTTC.

The J gene is TRBJ1-1, the V gene TRBV7-9; 12 bases align to TRBD1. The CDR3 loop spans 15 amino acids. V shed 7 bases, J shed 3 bases, and the junction held 6 bases outside the gene matches. Germline V gives CDR1 SEHNR, CDR2 FQNEAQ (reference sequence). Here the CDR3 DNA reads TGTGCCAGCACCAAGGGGACAGGGGGCGACACTGAAGCTTTCTTT. Translating it yields CASTKGTGGDTEAFF.

The genes are TRBV28 and TRBJ2-5, with 7 bases lining up with TRBD1. Germline trimming cut 3 bases from V and 3 bases from J; bases unmatched to any gene: 13. Germline V gene data show CDR1 as MDHEN and CDR2 as SYDVKM. CDR3 length: 17 amino acids. CDR3 DNA sequence: TGTGCCAGCAGTTTCTCCAGACAGGGACCATTTAAAGAGACCCAGTACTTC. This encodes CASSFSRQGPFKETQYF.

The chain is built from TRBV7-3 and TRBJ2-1, with 7 bases fitting TRBD2. The CDR3 length is 16 residues. With 5 bases clipped from V and 6 bases from J, the junction kept 13 bases outside the gene matches. Germline V CDR1 and CDR2: SGHTA, FQGTGA. The CDR3 loop is CASSPAPAGLGNEQFF. CDR3 DNA sequence: TGTGCCAGCAGCCCCGCCCCAGCGGGGCTGGGCAATGAGCAGTTCTTC.

J is TRBJ2-7 and V is TRBV28; a possible D gene is TRBD1 (5 bases). CDR1 is MDHEN, CDR2 SYDVKM, per germline. This CDR3 region has 16 residues. Trimming took 4 bases from V and 2 from J, leaving 18 bases between them. The CDR3 loop is CASSSQATGHPYEQYF. For the CDR3, the DNA is TGTGCCAGCAGTTCACAGGCGACGGGCCACCCCTACGAGCAGTACTTC.

The chain employs TRBV2 and TRBJ2-7, with 7 nucleotides matching TRBD2. This CDR3 region has 15 residues. V lost 2 bases to trimming and J lost 1 base; unmatched junction nucleotides: 5. Germline CDR1 reads SNHLY; CDR2 reads FYNNEI. The CDR3 reads CASSETRGVSYEQYF. CDR3 DNA: TGTGCCAGCAGTGAAACACGGGGGGTGTCCTACGAGCAGTACTTC. Supplemented by reference TRBV2 and TRBJ2-7, the full variable domain reads EPEVTQTPSHQVTQMGQEVILRCVPISNHLYFYWYRQILGQKVEFLVSFYNNEISEKSEIFDDQFSVERPDGSNFTLKIRSTKLEDSAMYFCASSETRGVSYEQYFGPGTRLTVT.

Details on this clone: Other DNA sequences in the sample encode the same CDR3. The chain links TRBV28 to TRBJ1-5; 9 nucleotides match TRBD1. Germline lookup yields CDR1 MDHEN and CDR2 SYDVKM. V shed 3 bases, J shed 5 bases, and the junction held 2 bases outside the gene matches. The CDR3 is made up of 14 amino acids. The CDR3 coding sequence is TGTGCCAGCAGTTTGACAGGGGGGTATCAGCCCCAGCATTTT. Residues: CASSLTGGYQPQHF.

The V gene is TRBV7-9, the J gene TRBJ1-1; D is possibly TRBD1 (6 bases). The germline V gene encodes CDR1 SEHNR and CDR2 FQNEAQ (reference sequence). Deletions cut 2 bases from V and 2 bases from J, with 9 bases between. The CDR3 spans 14 residues. The CDR3 DNA is TGTGCCAGCAGCTTATGGGACATCAACACTGAAGCTTTCTTT. It translates to CASSLWDINTEAFF.

In DNA form, the CDR3 reads TGTGCCAGTAGTACCCCTGGTGCCGGACAGTCCAGGGCTTTCTTT. It is translated as CASSTPGAGQSRAFF. The chain combines TRBV19 with TRBJ1-1, with a tentative D call TRBD1 (6 bases). The CDR3 has 15 amino acids. Germline CDR1 reads LNHDA; CDR2 reads SQIVND (reference sequence). Trimming shortened V by 4 bases and J by 11 bases, and 23 bases separated the two germline ends.

This CDR3 is CASSLGVGQPQHF. The CDR3 DNA reads as TGTGCCAGCAGCTTAGGGGTAGGTCAGCCCCAGCATTTT. V usage is TRBV7-6 and J usage is TRBJ1-5; D ambiguous. CDR3 length: 13 residues. V lost 1 base to trimming and J lost 6 bases, with 7 bases between them. Germline V CDR1 and CDR2: SGHVS, FNYEAQ.

This clone is a singleton in its sample. In nucleotides, the CDR3 is TGTGCCAGCAGTTTCAGGGCAGGGGGTAGGGAGACCCAGTACTTC. Encoded protein: CASSFRAGGRETQYF. The chain joins TRBV28 to TRBJ2-5; 7 nucleotides align to TRBD1. Germline CDR1 is MDHEN and CDR2 is SYDVKM. The V and J ends lost 3 bases and 5 bases, in that order; junction bases with no gene match: 9. The CDR3 totals 15 residues.